This is a list of T cell receptor beta chains from one sample in a study of cytomegalovirus exposure and HLA in healthy donors. Clones were sequenced by immunoSEQ multiplex PCR, and TCRdb holds only the in-frame ones, with some missing. The top ten clones hold around 1.3% of a sample with about 160,000 clones, roughly 79% of them seen once. Material for sequencing was PBMCs. The receptor set was obtained from a woman in her forties or fifties in good health and CMV-seronegative. The CDR3 runs from the conserved cysteine through the conserved F or W. D genes are given only for firm matches. Rows give clone size only sometimes, using once, few, many, or a class for an expanded clone.

j_call d_call v_call clone_size cdr3_length cdr3_nt cdr3_aa
TRBJ2-3 TRBD2 TRBV18 once 17 TGTGCCAGCTCACCTACGGGAGCGGGAGGGCCTGCAGATACGCAGTATTTT CASSPTGAGGPADTQYF
TRBJ1-2 TRBD1 TRBV6-5 . 14 TGTGCCAGCAGTTATCGGACAGGGAACGACGGCTACACCTTC CASSYRTGNDGYTF
TRBJ1-5 TRBD1 TRBV28 . 16 TGTGCCAGCAGTCAAGACAGGGGCGGTGGCAATCAGCCCCAGCATTTT CASSQDRGGGNQPQHF
TRBJ1-2 TRBD1 TRBV28 . 14 TGTGCCAGCAGCCAAATCCAGGGGGCGGCGGGCTACACCTTC CASSQIQGAAGYTF
TRBJ1-1 . TRBV30 . 14 TGTGCCTGGAGTCTTGGACTTACGAACACTGAAGCTTTCTTT CAWSLGLTNTEAFF
TRBJ1-1 TRBD1 TRBV18 once 14 TGTGCCAGCTCGGTGGGACAGAAGAACACTGAAGCTTTCTTT CASSVGQKNTEAFF
TRBJ2-2 TRBD2 TRBV5-1 once 16 TGCGCCAGCAGCTCTCTAGCGGGATCGAACACCGGGGAGCTGTTTTTT CASSSLAGSNTGELFF
TRBJ2-1 TRBD2 TRBV7-2 few 15 TGTGCCAGCAGAAAGGCGGGGGGTACCTACAATGAGCAGTTCTTC CASRKAGGTYNEQFF
TRBJ2-4 . TRBV2 . 14 TGTGCCAGCAGTGAAGCGAGAGGAAACCGCATTCAGTACTTC CASSEARGNRIQYF
TRBJ1-2 TRBD1 TRBV11-2 . 16 TGTGCCAGCAGCTCCAGGGACAGGGGGCTCCTCTATGGCTACACCTTC CASSSRDRGLLYGYTF
TRBJ2-1 . TRBV2 . 14 TGTGCCAGCAGTGAGCGGATTGTAGGAAATGAGCAGTTCTTC CASSERIVGNEQFF
TRBJ2-2 . TRBV9 . 16 TGTGCCAGCAGCGCCCTCCGTCGGGGAGTTACCGGGGAGCTGTTTTTT CASSALRRGVTGELFF
TRBJ1-5 TRBD1 TRBV2 . 16 TGTGCCAGCAGGGGACAGGGAGATAATAGCAATCAGCCCCAGCATTTT CASRGQGDNSNQPQHF
TRBJ1-5 TRBD1 TRBV7-6 . 19 TGTGCCAGCAGCCTGGCCTGGGGACAGGGGAAGTTCTATAATCAGCCCCAGCATTTT CASSLAWGQGKFYNQPQHF